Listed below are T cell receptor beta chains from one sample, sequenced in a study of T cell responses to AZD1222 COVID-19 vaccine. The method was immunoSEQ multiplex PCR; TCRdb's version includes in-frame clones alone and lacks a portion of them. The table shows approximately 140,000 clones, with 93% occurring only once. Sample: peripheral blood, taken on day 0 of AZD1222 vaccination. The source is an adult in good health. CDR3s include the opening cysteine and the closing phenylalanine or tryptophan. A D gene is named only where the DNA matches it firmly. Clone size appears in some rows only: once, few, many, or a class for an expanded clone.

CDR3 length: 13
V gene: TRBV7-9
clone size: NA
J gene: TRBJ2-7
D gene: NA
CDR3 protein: CASSLADSREQYF
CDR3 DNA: TGTGCCAGCAGCTTAGCGGACAGTCGAGAGCAGTACTTC

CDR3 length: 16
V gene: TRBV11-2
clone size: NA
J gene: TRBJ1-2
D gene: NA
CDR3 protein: CASSFASGTENYGYTF
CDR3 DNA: TGTGCCAGCAGCTTCGCCTCCGGGACCGAGAACTATGGCTACACCTTC

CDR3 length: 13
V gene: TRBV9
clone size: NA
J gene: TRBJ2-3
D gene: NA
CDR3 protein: CASSVGSPDTQYF
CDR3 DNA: TGTGCCAGCAGCGTGGGTAGCCCAGATACGCAGTATTTT

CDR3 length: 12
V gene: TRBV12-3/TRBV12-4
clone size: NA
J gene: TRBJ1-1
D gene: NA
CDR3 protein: CASNPGTTEAFF
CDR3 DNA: TGTGCCAGCAACCCCGGGACAACTGAAGCTTTCTTT

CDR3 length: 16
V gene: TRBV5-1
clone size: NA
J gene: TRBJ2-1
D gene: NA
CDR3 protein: CASSPGAASSYNEQFF
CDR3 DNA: TGCGCCAGCAGCCCTGGGGCAGCCAGCTCCTACAATGAGCAGTTCTTC

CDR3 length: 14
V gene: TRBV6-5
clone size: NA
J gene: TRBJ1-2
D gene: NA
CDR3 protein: CASSGPGAYYGYTF
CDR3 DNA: TGTGCCAGCAGCGGTCCGGGGGCCTACTATGGCTACACCTTC

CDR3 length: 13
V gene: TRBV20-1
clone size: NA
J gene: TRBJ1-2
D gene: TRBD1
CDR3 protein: CSATDRGSYGYTF
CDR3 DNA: TGCAGTGCTACTGACAGGGGGAGTTATGGCTACACCTTC

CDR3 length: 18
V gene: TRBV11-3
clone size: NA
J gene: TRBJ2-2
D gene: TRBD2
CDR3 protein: CASGLGGWTSGSTGELFF
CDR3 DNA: TGTGCCAGCGGATTGGGGGGCTGGACTAGCGGGAGCACCGGGGAGCTGTTTTTT

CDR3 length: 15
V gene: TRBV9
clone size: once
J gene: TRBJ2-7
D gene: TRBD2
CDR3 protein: CASSVGGGLSYEQYF
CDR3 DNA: TGTGCCAGCAGCGTAGGGGGGGGACTCTCCTACGAGCAGTACTTC

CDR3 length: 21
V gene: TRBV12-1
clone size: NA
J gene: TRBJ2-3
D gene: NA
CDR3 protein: CASSFEGMVAGGPLMTDTQYF
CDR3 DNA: TGTGCCAGCAGCTTTGAGGGGATGGTAGCGGGGGGGCCATTAATGACAGATACGCAGTATTTT

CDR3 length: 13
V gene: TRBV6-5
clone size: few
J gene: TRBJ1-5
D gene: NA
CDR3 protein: CASSYGRNQPQHF
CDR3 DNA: TGTGCCAGCAGTTACGGCAGAAATCAGCCCCAGCATTTT

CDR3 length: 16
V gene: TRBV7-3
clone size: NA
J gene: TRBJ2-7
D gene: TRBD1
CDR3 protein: CASSPEPGTGGYEQYF
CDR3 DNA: TGTGCCAGCAGCCCTGAGCCCGGGACAGGGGGCTACGAGCAGTACTTC

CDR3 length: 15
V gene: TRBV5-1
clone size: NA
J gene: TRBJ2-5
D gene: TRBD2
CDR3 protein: CASSLGGRGQETQYF
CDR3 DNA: TGCGCCAGCAGCTTGGGAGGGAGGGGACAAGAGACCCAGTACTTC

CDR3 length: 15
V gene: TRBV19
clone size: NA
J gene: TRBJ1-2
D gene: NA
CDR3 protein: CASSIKAGTNYGYTF
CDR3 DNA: TGTGCCAGTAGTATAAAGGCAGGAACTAACTATGGCTACACCTTC

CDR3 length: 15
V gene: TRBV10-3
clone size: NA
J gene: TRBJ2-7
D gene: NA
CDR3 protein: CAISESDGGRGEQYF
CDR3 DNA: TGTGCCATCAGTGAGTCAGACGGGGGACGTGGCGAGCAGTACTTC

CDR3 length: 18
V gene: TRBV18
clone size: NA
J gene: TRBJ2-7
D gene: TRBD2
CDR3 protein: CASSLKARSGSDDYEQYF
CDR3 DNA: TGTGCCAGCTCACTCAAGGCCAGGAGCGGGAGCGACGACTACGAGCAGTACTTC

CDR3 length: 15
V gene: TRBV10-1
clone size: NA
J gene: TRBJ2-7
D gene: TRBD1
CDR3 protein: CASSPRTGTPGKQYF
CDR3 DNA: TGCGCCAGCAGCCCCAGGACAGGGACCCCAGGGAAGCAGTACTTC

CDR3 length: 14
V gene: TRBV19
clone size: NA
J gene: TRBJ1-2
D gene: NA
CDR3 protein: CASRDPGRAYGYTF
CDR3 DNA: TGTGCCAGTAGAGATCCGGGACGGGCCTATGGCTACACCTTC

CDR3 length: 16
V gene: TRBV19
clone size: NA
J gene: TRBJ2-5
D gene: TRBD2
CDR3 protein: CATAPPWGGFQETQYF
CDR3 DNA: TGTGCCACCGCCCCCCCCTGGGGGGGGTTCCAAGAGACCCAGTACTTC

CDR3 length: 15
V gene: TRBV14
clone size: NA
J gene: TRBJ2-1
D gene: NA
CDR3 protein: CASSQQGTVDNEQFF
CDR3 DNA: TGTGCCAGCAGCCAACAGGGTACGGTCGACAATGAGCAGTTCTTC

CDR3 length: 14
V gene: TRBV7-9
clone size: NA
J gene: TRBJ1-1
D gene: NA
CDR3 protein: CASSPDSGGTEAFF
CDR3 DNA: TGTGCCAGCAGCCCGGACAGCGGAGGAACTGAAGCTTTCTTT

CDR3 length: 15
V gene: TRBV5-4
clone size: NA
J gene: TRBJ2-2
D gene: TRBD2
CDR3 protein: CASSLTSGGTGELFF
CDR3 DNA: TGTGCCAGCAGCTTGACTAGCGGGGGCACCGGGGAGCTGTTTTTT

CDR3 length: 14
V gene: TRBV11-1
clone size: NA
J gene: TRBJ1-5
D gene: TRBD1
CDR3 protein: CASSQTGAGKPQHF
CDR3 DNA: TGTGCCAGCAGTCAGACAGGGGCGGGAAAGCCCCAGCATTTT

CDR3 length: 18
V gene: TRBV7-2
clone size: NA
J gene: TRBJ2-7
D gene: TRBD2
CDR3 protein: CASSLRGTSGGHPYEQYF
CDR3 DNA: TGTGCCAGCAGCTTAAGGGGGACTAGCGGGGGGCACCCCTACGAGCAGTACTTC

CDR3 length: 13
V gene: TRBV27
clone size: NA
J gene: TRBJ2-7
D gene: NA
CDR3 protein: CASSLFRAYEQYF
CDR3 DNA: TGTGCCAGCAGTTTGTTCAGGGCCTACGAGCAGTACTTC

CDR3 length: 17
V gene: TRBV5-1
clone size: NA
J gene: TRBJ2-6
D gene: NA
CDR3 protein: CASRFNLQGSGANVLTF
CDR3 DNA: TGCGCCAGCAGATTTAATTTACAGGGCTCTGGGGCCAACGTCCTGACTTTC

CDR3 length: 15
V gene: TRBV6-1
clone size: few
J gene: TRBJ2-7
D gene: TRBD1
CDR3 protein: CASSESGTGGSEQYF
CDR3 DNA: TGTGCCAGCAGTGAATCCGGGACAGGGGGCAGTGAGCAGTACTTC

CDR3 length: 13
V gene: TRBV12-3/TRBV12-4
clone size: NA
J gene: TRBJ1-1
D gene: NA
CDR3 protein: CASRLGQNTEAFF
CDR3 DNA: TGTGCCAGCAGACTAGGACAGAACACTGAAGCTTTCTTT

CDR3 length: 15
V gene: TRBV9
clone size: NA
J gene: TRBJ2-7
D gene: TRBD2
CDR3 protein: CASSVEGTRTYEQYF
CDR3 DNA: TGTGCCAGCAGCGTAGAGGGGACTAGAACCTACGAGCAGTACTTC

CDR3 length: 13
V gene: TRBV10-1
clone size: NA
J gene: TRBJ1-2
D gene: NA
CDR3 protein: CASSEARSYGYTF
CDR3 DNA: TGCGCCAGCAGTGAGGCCAGATCCTATGGCTACACCTTC

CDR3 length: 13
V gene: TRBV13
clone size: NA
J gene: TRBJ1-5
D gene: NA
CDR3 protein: CASSPRPDQPQHF
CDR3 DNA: TGTGCCAGCAGCCCTAGACCAGATCAGCCCCAGCATTTT

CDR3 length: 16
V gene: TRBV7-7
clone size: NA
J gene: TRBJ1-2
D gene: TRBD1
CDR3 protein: CASSLGGRTGNYGYTF
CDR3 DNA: TGTGCCAGCAGCTTAGGAGGCCGGACAGGGAACTATGGCTACACCTTC

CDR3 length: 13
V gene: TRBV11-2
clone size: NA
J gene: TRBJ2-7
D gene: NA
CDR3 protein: CASSQQGVYEQYF
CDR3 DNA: TGTGCCAGCAGCCAACAGGGAGTCTACGAGCAGTACTTC

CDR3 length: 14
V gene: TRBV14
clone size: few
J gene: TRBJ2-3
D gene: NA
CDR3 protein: CASSQGGAGDTQYF
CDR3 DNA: TGTGCCAGCAGCCAAGGGGGGGCCGGGGATACGCAGTATTTT

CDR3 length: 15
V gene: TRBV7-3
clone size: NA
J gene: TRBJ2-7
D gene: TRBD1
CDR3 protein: CASSLNSGQGYEQYF
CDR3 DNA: TGTGCCAGCAGCTTAAATTCCGGACAGGGTTACGAGCAGTACTTC

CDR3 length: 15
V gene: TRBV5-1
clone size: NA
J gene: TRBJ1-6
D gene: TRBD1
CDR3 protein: CASSTGQARNSPLHF
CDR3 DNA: TGCGCCAGCAGCACCGGACAGGCAAGGAATTCACCCCTCCACTTT

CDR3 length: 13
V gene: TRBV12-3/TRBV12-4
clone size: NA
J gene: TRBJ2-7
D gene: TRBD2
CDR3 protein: CASSPGLAGEQYF
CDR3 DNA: TGTGCCAGCAGTCCCGGACTAGCGGGCGAGCAGTACTTC

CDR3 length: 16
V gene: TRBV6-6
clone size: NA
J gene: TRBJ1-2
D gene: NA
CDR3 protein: CASSYPAGSDNYGYTF
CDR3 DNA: TGTGCCAGCAGTTACCCGGCAGGGAGTGATAACTATGGCTACACCTTC

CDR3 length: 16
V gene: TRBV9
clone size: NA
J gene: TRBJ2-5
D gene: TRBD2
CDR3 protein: CASSVAIAGGTETQYF
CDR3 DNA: TGTGCCAGCAGCGTAGCCATAGCGGGGGGTACGGAGACCCAGTACTTC

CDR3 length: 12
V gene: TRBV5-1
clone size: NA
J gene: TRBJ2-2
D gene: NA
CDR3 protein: CASSFLGGELFF
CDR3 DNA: TGCGCCAGCAGCTTTTTGGGCGGGGAGCTGTTTTTT

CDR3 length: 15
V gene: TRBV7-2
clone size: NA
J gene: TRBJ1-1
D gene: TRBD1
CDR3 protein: CASSSNRGGSTEAFF
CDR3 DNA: TGTGCCAGCAGCTCCAACAGGGGTGGGAGCACTGAAGCTTTCTTT

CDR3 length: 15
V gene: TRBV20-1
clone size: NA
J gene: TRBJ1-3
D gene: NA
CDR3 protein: CSASPGTLAGNTIYF
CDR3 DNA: TGCAGTGCTAGTCCAGGGACCTTGGCAGGAAACACCATATATTTT

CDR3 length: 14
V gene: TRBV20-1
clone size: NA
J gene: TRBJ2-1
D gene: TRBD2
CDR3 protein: CSASWGGRVGEQFF
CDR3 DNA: TGCAGTGCTAGTTGGGGCGGGAGGGTCGGTGAGCAGTTCTTC